These T cell receptor beta chains were read from a single sample in a study of T-cell reconstitution after alpha-beta-depleted transplantation in children. MiXCR was run by TCRdb on the PCR reads, yielding one entry per CDR3 protein. The sample yields 540,000 or so distinct CDR3 sequences, approximately 22% seen once. The sample was PBMCs, mostly from graft donor cells, taken 360 days after TCRalphabeta/CD19-depleted stem cell transplant. The receptors were sampled from a boy under two years old who had a stem cell transplant for acute myeloid leukemia, so the T cells may come from the graft donor. CDR3s include the opening cysteine and the closing phenylalanine or tryptophan. A D gene is named only where the DNA matches it firmly. Clone size is given for some rows only: seen once, a few or many times, or a class if the clone is expanded.

j_call clone_size v_call d_call cdr3_nt cdr3_aa
TRBJ2-7 few TRBV24-1 NA TGTGCCACCAGTGTAAGGGGCTACCCCTACGAGCAGTACTTC CATSVRGYPYEQYF
TRBJ1-2 few TRBV29-1 TRBD1 TGCAGCGTTGGAAAGGGGGGACAGGAGAGTGGCTACACCTTC CSVGKGGQESGYTF
TRBJ1-1 NA TRBV6-5 NA TGTGCCAGCAGTTACCCCTCGAGCCCGAAGACTGAAGCTTTCTTT CASSYPSSPKTEAFF
TRBJ2-1 many TRBV29-1 NA TGCAGCGTTGTCCTGACAGGTCTCTACAATGAGCAGTTCTTC CSVVLTGLYNEQFF
TRBJ2-7 many TRBV20-1 TRBD2 TGCAGTGCTAGAGTCTTTAAGCGGGGGCGATCCTACGAGCAGTACTTC CSARVFKRGRSYEQYF
TRBJ2-7 NA TRBV20-1 NA TGCAGTGCCAACAGTCGGGTCTCCTACGAGCAGTACTTC CSANSRVSYEQYF
TRBJ2-2 NA TRBV29-1 TRBD1 TGCAGCTTTCGACCGGGACAGGGGGCTCGCGGGGAGCTGTTTTTT CSFRPGQGARGELFF
TRBJ2-1 NA TRBV20-1 TRBD2 TGCAGTGCTAGAGGACTAGCGGGGGGCACTCATGAGCAGTTCTTC CSARGLAGGTHEQFF
TRBJ1-5 many TRBV12-3/TRBV12-4 NA TGTGCCAGCTGGGCGAGGGATCAGCCCCAGCATTTT CASWARDQPQHF
TRBJ2-1 few TRBV5-1 TRBD1 TGCGCCAGCAGCGCCAGACAGGGAAGTACCTACAATGAGCAGTTCTTC CASSARQGSTYNEQFF
TRBJ2-3 few TRBV7-2 TRBD2 TGTGCCAGCAGCCGCGTTAGCGGGGGGGCAGATACGCAGTATTTT CASSRVSGGADTQYF
TRBJ2-7 NA TRBV5-1 NA TGCGCCAGCAGCTTGGGGGGCCTTTACTACGAGCAGTACTTC CASSLGGLYYEQYF
TRBJ2-4 few TRBV4-1 NA TGCGCCAGCTCCCGTCGTCAGGAGGACATTCAGTACTTC CASSRRQEDIQYF
TRBJ2-2 many TRBV5-1 TRBD1 TGCGCCAGCAGCGGACGACAGGGGCCGAACACCGGGGAGCTGTTTTTT CASSGRQGPNTGELFF